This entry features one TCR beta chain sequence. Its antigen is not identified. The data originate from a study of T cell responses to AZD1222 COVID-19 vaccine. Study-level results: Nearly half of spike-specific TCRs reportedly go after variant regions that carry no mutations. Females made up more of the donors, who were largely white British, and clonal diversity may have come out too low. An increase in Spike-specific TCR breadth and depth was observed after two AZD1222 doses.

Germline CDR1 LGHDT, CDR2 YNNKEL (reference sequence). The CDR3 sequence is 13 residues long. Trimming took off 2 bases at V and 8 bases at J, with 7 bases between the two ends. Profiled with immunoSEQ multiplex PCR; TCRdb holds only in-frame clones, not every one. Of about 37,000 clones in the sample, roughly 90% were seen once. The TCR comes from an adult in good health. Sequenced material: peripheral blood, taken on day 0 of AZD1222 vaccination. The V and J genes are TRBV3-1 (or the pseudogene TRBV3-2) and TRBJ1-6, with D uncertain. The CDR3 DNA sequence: TGTGCCAGCAGCCAAACAAGGGATTCACCCCTCCACTTT. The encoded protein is CASSQTRDSPLHF.